This T cell receptor beta chain derives from a study of blood T cell repertoires in COVID-19. The CDR3 runs 16 residues. CDR1 KGHSH and CDR2 LQKENI come from the germline V gene. Germline trimming cut 6 bases from V and 0 bases from J; bases unmatched to any gene: 8. Individuals aged about 18 to 100 years were recruited from 24 US areas. What the recovered Cohort 3 donors had was two negative PCRs, clearance, or symptom resolution. Original processing notes: Estimates of nucleated cell counts were drawn from the amplification of reference gene primers. TCRdb keeps only in-frame clones here, not all; method: immunoSEQ multiplex PCR. From that table come the V and J calls and clone size; the DNA was used to work out D and trimming. The table records 200,000 to 250,000 clones, 87% of them present only once.

The clonotype originates from a young man who had recovered from COVID-19. The sample consisted of PBMCs or T cells enriched from blood (not recorded which). The chain has TRBV18 and TRBJ1-3, with 7 bases aligning to TRBD1. The CDR3 reads CASSGGQPHSGNTIYF. CDR3 nucleotide sequence: TGTGCCAGCTCCGGGGGACAGCCCCACTCTGGAAACACCATATATTTT.